A single sample is the source of the 2 T cell receptor beta chains below, sequenced in a study of blood T cell repertoires in COVID-19. TCRdb's table, derived via immunoSEQ multiplex PCR, lists solely in-frame clones and lacks some. Of some 97,000 clones listed, nearly 90% are singletons. Sequenced input: peripheral blood. These receptors originate from a woman aged 55-69 years with acute or convalescent COVID-19.

In its sample, this clone was seen a few times. This rearrangement joins TRBV28 to TRBJ1-5; D is unresolved. From germline, CDR1 is MDHEN and CDR2 SYDVKM. The CDR3 consists of 12 residues. V was clipped by 10 bases and J by 0 bases, with 7 bases between them. The CDR3 DNA reads TGTGCCACCCGGAGTAGCAATCAGCCCCAGCATTTT. As protein: CATRSSNQPQHF.

The chain combines TRBV12-3 or TRBV12-4 with TRBJ1-1, with a tentative D call TRBD1 (5 bases). V lost 9 bases, J lost 2 bases, and 13 bases lay in between. This CDR3 region has 13 residues. DNA of the CDR3: TGTGCCAGTCAACAGGACCTAAACACTGAAGCTTTCTTT. This gives the protein CASQQDLNTEAFF.